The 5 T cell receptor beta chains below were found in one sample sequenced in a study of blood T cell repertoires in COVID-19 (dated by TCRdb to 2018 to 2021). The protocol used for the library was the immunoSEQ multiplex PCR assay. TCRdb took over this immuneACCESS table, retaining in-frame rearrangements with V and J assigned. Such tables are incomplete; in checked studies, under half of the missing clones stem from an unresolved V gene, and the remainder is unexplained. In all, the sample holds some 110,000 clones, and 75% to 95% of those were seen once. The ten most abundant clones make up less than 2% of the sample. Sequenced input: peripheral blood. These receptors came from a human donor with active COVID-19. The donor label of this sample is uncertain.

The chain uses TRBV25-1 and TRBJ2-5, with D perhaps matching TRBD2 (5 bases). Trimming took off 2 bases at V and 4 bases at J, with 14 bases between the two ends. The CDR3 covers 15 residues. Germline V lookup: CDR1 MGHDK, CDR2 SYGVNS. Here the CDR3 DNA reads TGTGCCAGCAGTGAAAGAAGGAGGCGCGCAGAGACCCAGTACTTC. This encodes CASSERRRRAETQYF.

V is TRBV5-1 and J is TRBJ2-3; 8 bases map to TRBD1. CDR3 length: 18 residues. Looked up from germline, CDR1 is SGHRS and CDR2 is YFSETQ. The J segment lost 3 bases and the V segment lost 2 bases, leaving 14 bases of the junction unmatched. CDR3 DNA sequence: TGCGCCAGCAGCTTCACCTTCCGGGACAGGATAACGACAGATACGCAGTATTTT. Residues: CASSFTFRDRITTDTQYF.

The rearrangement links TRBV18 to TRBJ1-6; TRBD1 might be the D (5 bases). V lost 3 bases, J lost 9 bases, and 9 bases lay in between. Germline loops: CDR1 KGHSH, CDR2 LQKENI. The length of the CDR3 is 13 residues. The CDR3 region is CASSPGQASPLHF. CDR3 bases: TGTGCCAGCTCACCGGGGCAGGCTTCACCCCTCCACTTT.

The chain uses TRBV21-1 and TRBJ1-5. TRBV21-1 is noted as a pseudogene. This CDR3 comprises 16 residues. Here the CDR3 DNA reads TGTGCCAGCAGCACCCTTCTTCGGTCGGGGGATCAGCCCCAGCATTTT. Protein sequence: CASSTLLRSGDQPQHF.

The CDR3 sequence is CASSPLGQGAYEQYF. In nucleotides, the CDR3 is TGTGCCAGCAGCCCGTTGGGACAGGGGGCCTACGAGCAGTACTTC. V and J are TRBV9 and TRBJ2-7; the match to TRBD1 covers 11 bases. The CDR3 consists of 15 residues. The germline CDR1 and CDR2 sequences are SGDLS and YYNGEE. The V gene end was trimmed by 4 bases and the J gene end by 2 bases; junction bases not matched to a gene: 5.